These 25 T cell receptor beta chains came from one sample sequenced in a study of glioma-infiltrating T cells after dendritic cell vaccination. Method: immunoSEQ multiplex PCR; TCRdb's copy keeps in-frame clones and lacks some. The sample includes 50,000 to 80,000 clones, 75% to 90% of them seen just once. The specimen comprised blood, sampled before dendritic cell vaccination. The source of these receptors is a human donor with glioblastoma.

This clone was detected only a few times. This chain links TRBV28 with TRBJ2-7; 9 bases align to TRBD1. The CDR3 runs 15 residues. With 5 bases clipped from V and 3 bases from J, the junction kept 8 bases outside the gene matches. CDR1 is MDHEN and CDR2 is SYDVKM in the germline V gene. This CDR3 is CASSHPDRGFYEQYF. CDR3 in DNA: TGTGCCAGCAGTCATCCGGACAGGGGATTCTACGAGCAGTACTTC. The full variable domain, in which reference TRBV28 and TRBJ2-7 provide the parts outside the CDR3, is DVKVTQSSRYLVKRTGEKVFLECVQDMDHENMFWYRQDPGLGLRLIYFSYDVKMKEKGDIPEGYSVSREKKERFSLILESASTNQTSMYLCASSHPDRGFYEQYFGPGTRLTVT.

This chain connects TRBV10-2 to TRBJ2-1; TRBD2 might be the D (7 bases). V lost 6 bases and J lost 6, with 12 bases in between. The germline CDR1 and CDR2 sequences are WSHSY and SAAADI. The CDR3 is 13 amino acids. The CDR3 coding sequence is TGCGCCAGCAGCGGGGGGCCTACCAATGAGCAGTTCTTC. Translated: CASSGGPTNEQFF.

The gene calls are TRBV10-3 and TRBJ2-3; 9 bases are a match to TRBD2. CDR3 size: 14 residues. V lost 10 bases to trimming and J lost 6 bases; unmatched junction nucleotides: 11. Germline CDR1 reads ENHRY; CDR2 reads SYGVKD. The CDR3 loop reads CATRPSGGWDTQYF. CDR3 coding DNA: TGTGCCACCCGCCCCAGCGGGGGGTGGGATACGCAGTATTTT.

This chain uses TRBV6-5 with TRBJ1-1; D is possibly TRBD1 (6 bases). The CDR3 covers 16 residues. V lost 2 bases and J 0 bases, leaving 13 bases between the germline ends. The V gene's germline CDR1 is MNHEY and CDR2 SVGAGI. The CDR3 spells CASSYLTGTMNTEAFF. In DNA form, the CDR3 reads TGTGCCAGCAGTTACCTGACAGGAACGATGAACACTGAAGCTTTCTTT.

The CDR3 region is CASSSRESGNQPQHF. The CDR3 bases are TGTGCCAGCAGCTCCCGGGAATCGGGCAATCAGCCCCAGCATTTT. The V call is TRBV7-8, the J call TRBJ1-5, with D unclear. The CDR3 runs 15 residues. The V end was cut by 4 bases, the J end by 2 bases, with 12 bases between. Germline CDR1 is SGHVS and CDR2 is FQNEAQ. Based on the CDR3 plus reference TRBV7-8 and TRBJ1-5, the full variable domain is GAGVSQSPRYKVAKRGQDVALRCDPISGHVSLFWYQQALGQGPEFLTYFQNEAQLDKSGLPSDRFFAERPEGSVSTLKIQRTQQEDSAVYLCASSSRESGNQPQHFGDGTRLSIL.

The V gene is TRBV27, the J gene TRBJ2-7, with D unclear. Germline CDR1 MNHEY, CDR2 SMNVEV (reference sequence). The ends were cut back, 1 base at V and 4 bases at J, with 14 bases in the middle. The length of the CDR3 is 15 residues. CDR3 coding DNA: TGTGCCAGCAGTTTATTGGCAAACCCACCGTACGAGCAGTACTTC. This codes for CASSLLANPPYEQYF.

The gene calls are TRBV5-1 and TRBJ2-2; D is unclear. Trimming pared 1 base from V and 4 bases from J, leaving 11 bases between. The CDR3 has 15 residues. Germline CDR1 is SGHRS and CDR2 is YFSETQ. The DNA for the CDR3 is TGCGCCAGCAGCTTGTTCGCAGGCCTCACCGGGGAGCTGTTTTTT. Protein sequence: CASSLFAGLTGELFF. The whole variable domain, filled in from reference TRBV5-1 and TRBJ2-2, reads KAGVTQTPRYLIKTRGQQVTLSCSPISGHRSVSWYQQTPGQGLQFLFEYFSETQRNKGNFPGRFSGRQFSNSRSEMNVSTLELGDSALYLCASSLFAGLTGELFFGEGSRLTVL.

For this clone: Other DNA sequences in the same sample also yield this CDR3. The chain joins TRBV2 to TRBJ2-1, with D hard to call. V was trimmed by 2 bases and J by 7 bases, leaving 6 bases between them. The CDR3 covers 12 residues. Germline V gene sequence: CDR1 SNHLY, CDR2 FYNNEI. The CDR3: CASSESGNEQFF. The CDR3, as DNA: TGTGCCAGCAGTGAATCAGGAAATGAGCAGTTCTTC.

The chain recombines TRBV4-1 with TRBJ2-2, with 12 bases identical to TRBD2. V dropped 0 bases and J dropped 6; count of bases not matched to a gene: 5. Germline V CDR1 and CDR2: MGHRA, YSYEKL. This CDR3 is built from 17 residues. The CDR3 loop is CASSQERASGGAGELFF. The DNA for the CDR3 is TGCGCCAGCAGCCAAGAAAGGGCTAGCGGGGGGGCCGGGGAGCTGTTTTTT.

The chain employs TRBV28 and TRBJ1-5; TRBD1 matches at 8 bases. With V trimmed by 6 bases and J by 7 bases, 11 bases remained unmatched. The CDR3 extends over 15 amino acids. The germline gives CDR1 MDHEN, CDR2 SYDVKM. CDR3 nucleotide sequence: TGTGCCAGCAGACGGGGGCAGGGGGCTGAGCAGCCCCAGCATTTT. Residues: CASRRGQGAEQPQHF.

The rearrangement links TRBV30 to TRBJ1-1, with D hard to call. Trimming took off 0 bases at V and 0 bases at J, with 20 bases between the two ends. The CDR3 runs 18 residues. The germline V gene has CDR1 GTSNPN and CDR2 SVGIG (reference sequence). CDR3 protein: CAWSVLGPEIPMNTEAFF. CDR3 DNA sequence: TGTGCCTGGAGTGTACTGGGCCCAGAGATACCCATGAACACTGAAGCTTTCTTT.

This clone appeared once. V and J are TRBV9 and TRBJ2-1; no definite D call. V lost 0 bases, J lost 2 bases, and 3 bases lay in between. The CDR3 runs to 13 residues. Germline CDR1 SGDLS, CDR2 YYNGEE. In DNA, the CDR3 is TGTGCCAGCAGCGTAGCCGCCTACAATGAGCAGTTCTTC. Its translation is CASSVAAYNEQFF.

The chain employs TRBV19 and TRBJ1-2; TRBD1 matches at 7 bases. After removal of 0 bases from V and 6 bases from J, the junction contained 7 bases not matched to a gene. Germline CDR1 LNHDA, CDR2 SQIVND (reference sequence). The CDR3 is 15 amino acids. CDR3: CASSIDPGQNNGYTF. CDR3 bases: TGTGCCAGTAGTATAGATCCGGGACAGAACAATGGCTACACCTTC.

The chain carries TRBV27 and TRBJ2-7; 7 bases line up with TRBD1. This CDR3 contains 13 residues. V was clipped by 6 bases and J by 3 bases; unmatched bases: 5. The germline gives CDR1 MNHEY, CDR2 SMNVEV (reference sequence). The CDR3 loop is CASSLDRFYEQYF. In nucleotides, the CDR3 is TGTGCCAGCAGCCTGGACAGGTTCTACGAGCAGTACTTC.

V usage is TRBV10-3 and J usage is TRBJ1-4, with TRBD1 matching 9 bases. After removal of 1 base from V and 10 bases from J, the junction contained 13 bases not matched to a gene. Looked up from germline, CDR1 is ENHRY and CDR2 is SYGVKD. The CDR3 runs 17 residues. The CDR3 coding sequence is TGTGCCATCAGTGAGTTGCCTCCGGGACAGGGAGTGGGAAAACTGTTTTTT. The encoded protein is CAISELPPGQGVGKLFF.

This chain links TRBV9 with TRBJ2-3; D uncertain. This CDR3 region has 17 residues. Germline CDR1 reads SGDLS; CDR2 reads YYNGEE. V was cut by 4 bases and J by 0 bases, with 18 bases left in between. The DNA of the CDR3 is TGTGCCAGCAGCCCCCGCCCAGGTGTTGTTAGCACAGATACGCAGTATTTT. Translation: CASSPRPGVVSTDTQYF.

The chain has TRBV7-9 and TRBJ2-2, with 7 bases matching TRBD1. The ends lost 3 bases at V and 3 bases at J; junction bases unmatched: 1. This CDR3 is 14 amino acids long. Germline V lookup: CDR1 SEHNR, CDR2 FQNEAQ (reference sequence). CDR3 in DNA: TGTGCCAGCAGCTTTACAGGGGACACCGGGGAGCTGTTTTTT. Translating gives CASSFTGDTGELFF.

The chain uses TRBV5-1 and TRBJ2-1; D call uncertain. Germline V CDR1 and CDR2: SGHRS, YFSETQ. The CDR3 has 15 amino acids. Trimming cost V 4 bases and J 1 base, with 12 bases left between them. The CDR3 loop is CASSTDAHSYNEQFF. CDR3 bases: TGCGCCAGCAGCACTGATGCGCATTCCTACAATGAGCAGTTCTTC.

This clone was counted only a few times. The V gene is TRBV6-4, the J gene TRBJ2-3, with TRBD2 matching over 8 bases. Germline CDR1 and CDR2: MRHNA and SNTAGT. This CDR3 is built from 15 residues. With V trimmed by 6 bases and J by 1 base, 6 bases remained unmatched. CDR3 protein: CASSESGGGTDTQYF. CDR3 coding DNA: TGTGCCAGCAGCGAAAGCGGGGGAGGCACAGATACGCAGTATTTT.

The chain couples TRBV19 to TRBJ2-5, with 10 bases identical to TRBD1. The junction had 13 bases not matched to a gene; V was cut back by 5 bases and J by 4 bases. This CDR3 has 17 residues. Germline V gene lookup returns CDR1 LNHDA and CDR2 SQIVND (reference sequence). The chain's CDR3 is CASSYRSPGTGAETQYF. CDR3 in DNA: TGTGCCAGTAGTTATAGATCTCCAGGGACAGGGGCAGAGACCCAGTACTTC.

The rearrangement links TRBV7-8 to TRBJ2-5; 9 bases fit TRBD1. Germline CDR1 and CDR2: SGHVS and FQNEAQ. V shed 7 bases and J 4 bases; nucleotides not matched to a gene: 13. The CDR3 runs 16 residues. Here the CDR3 reads CASIENRGRRRETQYF. In nucleotides, the CDR3 is TGTGCCAGCATCGAGAACAGGGGGCGCAGGAGAGAGACCCAGTACTTC.

This clone was seen only once. The chain has TRBV11-3 and TRBJ2-6; possible D gene TRBD2, 7 bases. Germline V gives CDR1 SGHNT, CDR2 YENEEA. V was pared by 5 bases and J by 1 base, with 12 bases between. This CDR3 is built from 16 residues. The CDR3 here is CASSPGRGSGANVLTF. CDR3 in DNA: TGTGCCAGCAGCCCGGGGAGGGGGTCTGGGGCCAACGTCCTGACTTTC. Variable domain in full (rest from reference TRBV11-3 and TRBJ2-6): EAGVVQSPRYKIIEKKQPVAFWCNPISGHNTLYWYLQNLGQGPELLIRYENEEAVDDSQLPKDRFSAERLKGVDSTLKIQPAELGDSAVYLCASSPGRGSGANVLTFGAGSRLTVL.

The chain recombines TRBV5-1 with TRBJ1-2, with TRBD1 identical over 8 bases. V was pared by 2 bases and J by 3 bases, with 6 bases of the junction left unmatched. The germline V gene encodes CDR1 SGHRS and CDR2 YFSETQ. The CDR3 loop spans 15 amino acids. The CDR3 region has the DNA TGCGCCAGCAGCTTCGACAGGGGAGCTGACTATGGCTACACCTTC. Amino acid sequence: CASSFDRGADYGYTF.

This chain joins TRBV10-1 and TRBJ2-5, with D possibly being TRBD2 (6 bases). Germline CDR1 and CDR2: WNHNN and SYGVQD (reference sequence). V was pared by 4 bases and J by 5 bases, with 11 bases between. The CDR3 is made up of 13 amino acids. CDR3 nucleotides: TGCGCCAGCAGTGCGGGTGGAGGGGAGACCCAGTACTTC. It is translated as CASSAGGGETQYF.

The table lists this clone with a few counts. The rearrangement uses TRBV7-9 and TRBJ2-2; 8 bases map to TRBD2. V dropped 7 bases and J dropped 6; count of bases not matched to a gene: 10. Germline values: CDR1 SEHNR, CDR2 FQNEAQ (reference sequence). The CDR3 has 15 amino acids. CDR3 bases: TGTGCCAGCAACCCTCACGGGGGGGCCGCCGGGGAGCTGTTTTTT. Its translation: CASNPHGGAAGELFF. The full variable domain, completed using reference TRBV7-9 and TRBJ2-2, is DTGVSQNPRHKITKRGQNVTFRCDPISEHNRLYWYRQTLGQGPEFLTYFQNEAQLEKSRLLSDRFSAERPKGSFSTLEIQRTEQGDSAMYLCASNPHGGAAGELFFGEGSRLTVL.